A selection of T cell receptor beta chains follows, all from one sample in a study of alternative splicing in chronic myeloid leukemia remission. From its re-call of the bulk RNA-seq reads, TCRdb lists each CDR3 protein once, without DNA. Among around 300 distinct CDR3 sequences listed, 98% were seen once. The source material was PBMCs or total blood leukocytes (not recorded which), sampled during remission. These receptor sequences come from an adult with chronic myeloid leukemia. Both conserved end residues are part of each CDR3. The order of the fields is V gene, J gene, clone size, CDR3 protein. Clone size, where shown, is once, few, many, or a class for clones that have expanded.

TRBV5-1	TRBJ2-7	.	CASSSGGGLHEQYF
TRBV5-1	TRBJ2-1	.	CASSLGGGRSSYNEQFF
TRBV19	TRBJ1-2	.	CASRPVGTGSLGGYTF
TRBV27	TRBJ2-1	.	CASIGLVVNEQFF
TRBV6-5	TRBJ2-3	.	CASSYSAGGPTDTQYF
TRBV20-1	TRBJ2-1	.	CSARDHGGSESYNEQFF
TRBV14	TRBJ2-1	.	CASSHTVGHSYNEQFF
TRBV6-2/TRBV6-3	TRBJ1-1	.	CASTPGTEAFF
TRBV6-2/TRBV6-3	TRBJ2-3	.	CASSPGGLPPDTQYF
TRBV12-3/TRBV12-4	TRBJ2-7	.	CASRPLAGAYEQYF
TRBV28	TRBJ1-5	.	CASSLLTVNQPQHF
TRBV29-1	TRBJ2-1	.	CSVAQVSYNEQFF
TRBV6-2/TRBV6-3	TRBJ2-3	.	CASSSIRESGTDTQYF
TRBV5-1	TRBJ1-1	.	CASSPGTGGMNTEAFF
TRBV5-1	TRBJ1-1	.	CASSGTGYTEAFF
TRBV5-1	TRBJ2-1	.	CASSLVGLPKGYNEQFF
TRBV19	TRBJ2-1	.	CASSTIPSGRGNEQFF
TRBV7-3	TRBJ2-2	.	CASSLPDRVNTGELFF
TRBV7-8	TRBJ2-7	.	CASSPAGVVYEQYF
TRBV15	TRBJ2-2	.	CATSRVIGELFF
TRBV3-2	TRBJ1-3	once	CASSQDLGGATGSGNTIYF
TRBV28	TRBJ2-7	.	CASTKTGTGATEQYF
TRBV7-2	TRBJ1-4	.	CASSPSWGNEKLFF
TRBV5-1	TRBJ1-1	.	CASSLARTGGAAEAFF
TRBV2	TRBJ2-7	.	CASSDMWEGYEQYF
TRBV27	TRBJ1-1	.	CASSLSGVSGAPNNEDFF
TRBV29-1	TRBJ2-4	.	CSVDLRREVKNIQYF
TRBV27	TRBJ2-2	once	CASSLVTSGSDTGELFF
TRBV15	TRBJ2-6	.	CATSRDPIHSRANVLTF
TRBV24-1	TRBJ2-1	.	CATRSDSSSYNEQFF
TRBV7-6	TRBJ2-3	.	CASSYSGVTDTQYF
TRBV4-2	TRBJ2-7	.	CASSHRVGGSYEQYF
TRBV18	TRBJ2-7	.	CASSPWGYEQYF
TRBV7-9	TRBJ1-2	.	CASSLDYGGYTF
TRBV7-3	TRBJ2-1	.	CASSPNRGLNNEQFF
TRBV28	TRBJ1-4	.	CASTDNEKLFF
TRBV30	TRBJ1-5	.	CAWTSGIRQPQHF
TRBV7-9	TRBJ2-1	.	CASSAIRSGSSYNEQFF
TRBV29-1	TRBJ2-5	.	CSVGGRAPQETQYF
TRBV5-1	TRBJ1-1	.	CASSLGQPRGTEAFF